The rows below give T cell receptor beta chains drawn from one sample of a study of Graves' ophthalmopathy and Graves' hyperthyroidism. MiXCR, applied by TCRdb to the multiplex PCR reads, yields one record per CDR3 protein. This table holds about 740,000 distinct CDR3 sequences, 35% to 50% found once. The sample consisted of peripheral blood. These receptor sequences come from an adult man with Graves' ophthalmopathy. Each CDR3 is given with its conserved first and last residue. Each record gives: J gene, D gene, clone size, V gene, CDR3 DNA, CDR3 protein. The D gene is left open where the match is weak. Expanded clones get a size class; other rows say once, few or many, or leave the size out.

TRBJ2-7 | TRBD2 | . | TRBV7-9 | TGTGCCAGCAGCTTGTCCCTAGCGGGGGGGCTCGAGCAGTACTTC | CASSLSLAGGLEQYF
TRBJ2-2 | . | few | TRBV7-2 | TGTGCCAGCAGCTTAGTAGCAGGGGATTCCGGGGAGCTGTTTTTT | CASSLVAGDSGELFF
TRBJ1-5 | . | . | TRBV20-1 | TGCAGTGCTAGAGGGAGGCAGTTTCAGCCCCAGCATTTT | CSARGRQFQPQHF
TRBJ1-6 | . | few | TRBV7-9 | TGTGCCAGCAGCTTAGAGATCGAATCACCCCTCCACTTT | CASSLEIESPLHF
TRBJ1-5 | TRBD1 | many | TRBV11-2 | TGTGCCAGCAGCTTAGAGGGACAGGCTGGCAATCAGCCCCAGCATTTT | CASSLEGQAGNQPQHF
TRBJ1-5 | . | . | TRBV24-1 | TGTGCCAGCTCACCCACTCAGGGTAGCGGCAATCAGCCCCAGCATTTT | CASSPTQGSGNQPQHF
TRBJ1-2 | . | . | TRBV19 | TGTGCCAGTAGTATAATCGGCAGGGGCTATGGCTACACCTTC | CASSIIGRGYGYTF
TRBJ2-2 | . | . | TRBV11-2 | TGTGCCAGCAGGGGGGTGCGGGACAGAAGAGCGGGAGTTATGGGCGGGGAGCTGTTTTTT | CASRGVRDRRAGVMGGELFF
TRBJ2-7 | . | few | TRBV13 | TGCGCCAGCAGCCACACTAATCGAGACGGTACCTACGAGCAGTACTTC | CASSHTNRDGTYEQYF
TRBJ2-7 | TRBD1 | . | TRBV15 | TGTGCCACCAGCAGAGATTATCAGGGGGCGCGGGCCTACGAGCAGTACTTC | CATSRDYQGARAYEQYF
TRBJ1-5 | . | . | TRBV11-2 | TGTGCCAGCAGCCGCGGAAGGGGAATCGGGCAGCCCCAGCATTTT | CASSRGRGIGQPQHF
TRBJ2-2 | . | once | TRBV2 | TGTGCCAGCGGATCCGACGGGAGTTTATACACCGGGGAGCTGTTTTTT | CASGSDGSLYTGELFF
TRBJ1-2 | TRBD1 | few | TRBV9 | TGTGCCAGCAGTAAAGGACAGGGGAGAAGGAACTATGGCTACACCTTC | CASSKGQGRRNYGYTF
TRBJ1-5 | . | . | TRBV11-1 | TGTGCCAGCAGTTTGATAGAGGGGTTGGGCAATCAGCCCCAGCATTTT | CASSLIEGLGNQPQHF
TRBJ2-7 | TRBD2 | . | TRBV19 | TGTGCCAGTAGTACGACTAGCGGGAGGAGCTCCTACGAGCAGTACTTC | CASSTTSGRSSYEQYF
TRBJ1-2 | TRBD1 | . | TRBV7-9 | TGTGCCTGGAATCCAGGGGGCGACTATGGCTACACCTTC | CAWNPGGDYGYTF
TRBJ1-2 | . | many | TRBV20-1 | TGCAGTGCTTTCCGGGATCGGGGGGATGGCTACACCTTC | CSAFRDRGDGYTF
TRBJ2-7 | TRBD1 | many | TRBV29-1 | TGCAGCGTGCCGGGACAGAGCTCCTACGAGCAGTACTTC | CSVPGQSSYEQYF
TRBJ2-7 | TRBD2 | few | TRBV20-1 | TGCAGTGCTGTTGGGGGCGGGGGGGCCCACGAGCAGTACTTC | CSAVGGGGAHEQYF
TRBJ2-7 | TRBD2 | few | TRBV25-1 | TGTGCCAGCAGCTCCGGGACTAGCATCCACGAGCAGTACTTC | CASSSGTSIHEQYF
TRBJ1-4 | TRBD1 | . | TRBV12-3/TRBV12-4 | TGTGCCAGCAGTTTAAAAGGGACAGTGGGTGAAAAACTGTTTTTT | CASSLKGTVGEKLFF
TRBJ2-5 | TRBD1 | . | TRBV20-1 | TGCAGTGCTAGCCCCCCTCCAACGACAGGGTGGGAGACCCAGTACTTC | CSASPPPTTGWETQYF
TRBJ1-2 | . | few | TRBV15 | TGTGCCGCCAGCAGCTTGGACGGCAAAGGCTACACCTTC | CAASSLDGKGYTF
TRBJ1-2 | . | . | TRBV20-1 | TGCAGTGCTAGAGATGAGATCGGGGAGAAGTTGTTTAGTGGCTACACCTTC | CSARDEIGEKLFSGYTF
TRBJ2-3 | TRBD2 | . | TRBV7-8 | TGTGCCAGCAGATTCGCCGTAGCGGGAAGCACAGATACGCAGTATTTT | CASRFAVAGSTDTQYF
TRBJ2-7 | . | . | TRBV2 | TGTGCCAGCAGCGCTAGCCGATTAATCTACGAGCAGTACTTC | CASSASRLIYEQYF
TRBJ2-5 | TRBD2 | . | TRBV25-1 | TGTGCCAGCAGTCAGCGGGGGGAATCAGAGACCCAGTACTTC | CASSQRGESETQYF